The rows below give T cell receptor beta chains drawn from one sample of a study of Graves' ophthalmopathy and Graves' hyperthyroidism. TCRdb recomputed calls from the multiplex PCR reads with MiXCR, one row per CDR3 protein. The table records about 390,000 distinct CDR3 sequences, roughly 14% of them present only once. The sequencing sample was made of peripheral blood. The receptors come from a woman younger than 35 with stable Graves' hyperthyroidism. CDR3s include the opening cysteine and the closing phenylalanine or tryptophan. Fields, in order: D gene, J gene, clone size, V gene, CDR3 protein, CDR3 DNA. The D gene is left open where the match is weak. Clone sizes are given selectively: once, few, many, or a class where the clone is expanded.

d_call: NA; j_call: TRBJ1-5; clone_size: once; v_call: TRBV12-3/TRBV12-4; cdr3_aa: CASSSTSPDQPQHF; cdr3_nt: TGTGCCAGCAGTTCAACCTCCCCAGATCAGCCCCAGCATTTT
d_call: TRBD1; j_call: TRBJ1-1; clone_size: many; v_call: TRBV6-5; cdr3_aa: CASSYSMMGGRTGEAFF; cdr3_nt: TGTGCCAGCAGTTACTCGATGATGGGAGGTCGGACAGGTGAAGCTTTCTTT
d_call: TRBD1; j_call: TRBJ1-2; clone_size: NA; v_call: TRBV12-3/TRBV12-4; cdr3_aa: CASSLSGQRNHTF; cdr3_nt: TGTGCCAGCAGTTTATCGGGACAGCGGAACCACACCTTC
d_call: NA; j_call: TRBJ1-1; clone_size: many; v_call: TRBV11-2; cdr3_aa: CASSLGGTRVNTEAFF; cdr3_nt: TGTGCCAGCAGCTTAGGGGGAACTCGGGTGAACACTGAAGCTTTCTTT
d_call: TRBD1; j_call: TRBJ2-5; clone_size: many; v_call: TRBV7-2; cdr3_aa: CASSFGQVETQYF; cdr3_nt: TGTGCCAGCAGCTTTGGACAGGTGGAGACCCAGTACTTC
d_call: TRBD2; j_call: TRBJ2-5; clone_size: NA; v_call: TRBV20-1; cdr3_aa: CSARTGLAGETQYF; cdr3_nt: TGCAGTGCTAGGACGGGACTAGCGGGAGAGACCCAGTACTTC
d_call: NA; j_call: TRBJ1-1; clone_size: many; v_call: TRBV6-5; cdr3_aa: CASSYSRELTEAFF; cdr3_nt: TGTGCCAGCAGTTACTCCCGGGAGCTCACTGAAGCTTTCTTT
d_call: NA; j_call: TRBJ1-2; clone_size: NA; v_call: TRBV3-1; cdr3_aa: CASSQEPGRYGYTF; cdr3_nt: TGTGCCAGCAGCCAAGAACCAGGGAGATATGGCTACACCTTC
d_call: NA; j_call: TRBJ1-1; clone_size: many; v_call: TRBV4-1; cdr3_aa: CASSPLTVSNTEAFF; cdr3_nt: TGCGCCAGCAGCCCCCTGACAGTTTCGAACACTGAAGCTTTCTTT
d_call: NA; j_call: TRBJ2-5; clone_size: many; v_call: TRBV20-1; cdr3_aa: CSASTPGTQYF; cdr3_nt: TGCAGTGCTAGTACGCCTGGAACCCAGTACTTC
d_call: NA; j_call: TRBJ1-1; clone_size: many; v_call: TRBV6-2/TRBV6-3; cdr3_aa: CASRSKGGRTAEAFF; cdr3_nt: TGTGCCAGCAGGTCCAAGGGGGGGCGGACGGCTGAAGCTTTCTTT
d_call: NA; j_call: TRBJ1-2; clone_size: once; v_call: TRBV20-1; cdr3_aa: CSARDPVDYGYTF; cdr3_nt: TGCAGTGCTAGAGACCCAGTCGACTATGGCTACACCTTC
d_call: TRBD1; j_call: TRBJ2-7; clone_size: many; v_call: TRBV7-9; cdr3_aa: CASSYGTVNEQYF; cdr3_nt: TGTGCCAGCAGCTACGGGACAGTCAACGAGCAGTACTTC
d_call: NA; j_call: TRBJ1-1; clone_size: NA; v_call: TRBV2; cdr3_aa: CASSALIYRDLSTEAFF; cdr3_nt: TGTGCCAGCAGTGCCCTAATATACAGGGATCTGAGCACTGAAGCTTTCTTT
d_call: NA; j_call: TRBJ1-1; clone_size: few; v_call: TRBV4-2; cdr3_aa: CASSQDRANTEAFF; cdr3_nt: TGTGCCAGCAGCCAAGACAGGGCTAACACTGAAGCTTTCTTT
d_call: NA; j_call: TRBJ1-5; clone_size: many; v_call: TRBV2; cdr3_aa: CASRANQGVRNQPQHF; cdr3_nt: TGTGCCAGCAGAGCAAATCAGGGCGTGCGCAATCAGCCCCAGCATTTT
d_call: NA; j_call: TRBJ2-7; clone_size: once; v_call: TRBV6-1; cdr3_aa: CASRRASDYTSKYEQYF; cdr3_nt: TGTGCCAGCAGGAGGGCTTCGGACTACACCTCGAAATACGAGCAGTACTTC
d_call: TRBD1; j_call: TRBJ2-7; clone_size: many; v_call: TRBV6-4; cdr3_aa: CASLTGGRSYEQYF; cdr3_nt: TGTGCCAGCTTGACAGGGGGCAGGAGCTACGAGCAGTACTTC
d_call: NA; j_call: TRBJ1-2; clone_size: many; v_call: TRBV6-1; cdr3_aa: CASSVTESYGYTF; cdr3_nt: TGTGCCAGCAGTGTGACAGAAAGCTATGGCTACACCTTC